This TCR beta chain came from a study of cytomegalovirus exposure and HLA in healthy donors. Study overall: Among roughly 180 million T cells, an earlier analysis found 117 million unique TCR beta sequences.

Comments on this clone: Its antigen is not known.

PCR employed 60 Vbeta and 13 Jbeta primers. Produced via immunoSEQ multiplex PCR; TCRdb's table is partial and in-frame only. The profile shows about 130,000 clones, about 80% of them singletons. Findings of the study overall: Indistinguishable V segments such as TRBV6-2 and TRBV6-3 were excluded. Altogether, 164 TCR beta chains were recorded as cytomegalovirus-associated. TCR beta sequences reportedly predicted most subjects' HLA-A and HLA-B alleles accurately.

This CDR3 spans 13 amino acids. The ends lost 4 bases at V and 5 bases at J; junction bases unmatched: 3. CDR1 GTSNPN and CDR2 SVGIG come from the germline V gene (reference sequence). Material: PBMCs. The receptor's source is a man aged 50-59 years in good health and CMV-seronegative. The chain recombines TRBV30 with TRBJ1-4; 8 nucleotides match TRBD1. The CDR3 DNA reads TGTGCCTGGACAGGGGGCGTAAATGAAAAACTGTTTTTT. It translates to CAWTGGVNEKLFF. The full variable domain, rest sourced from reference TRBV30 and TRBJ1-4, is SQTIHQWPATLVQPVGSPLSLECTVEGTSNPNLYWYRQAAGRGLQLLFYSVGIGQISSEVPQNLSASRPQDRQFILSSKKLLLSDSGFYLCAWTGGVNEKLFFGSGTQLSVL.